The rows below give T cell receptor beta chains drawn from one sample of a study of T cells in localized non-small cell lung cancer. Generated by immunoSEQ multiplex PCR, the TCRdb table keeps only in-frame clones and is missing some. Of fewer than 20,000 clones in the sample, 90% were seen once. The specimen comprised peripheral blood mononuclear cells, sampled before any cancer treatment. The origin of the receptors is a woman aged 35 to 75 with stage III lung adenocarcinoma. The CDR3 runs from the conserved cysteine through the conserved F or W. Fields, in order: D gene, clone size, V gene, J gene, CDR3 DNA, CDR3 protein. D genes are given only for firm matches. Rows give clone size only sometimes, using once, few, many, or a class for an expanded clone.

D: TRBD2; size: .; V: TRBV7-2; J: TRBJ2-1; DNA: TGTGCCAGCAGCCTTAGCGGGGACTACAATGAGCAGTTCTTC; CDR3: CASSLSGDYNEQFF
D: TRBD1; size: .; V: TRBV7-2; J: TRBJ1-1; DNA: TGTGCCAGCCCCATCGGGGGACAGCCGAACACTGAAGCTTTCTTT; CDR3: CASPIGGQPNTEAFF
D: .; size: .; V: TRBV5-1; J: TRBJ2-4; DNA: TGCGCCAGCAGCTTGAACGGTAACGGGAACATTCAGTACTTC; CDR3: CASSLNGNGNIQYF
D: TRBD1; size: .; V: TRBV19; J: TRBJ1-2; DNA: TGTGCCAGTAAACAGGGGGCAGAAATTAGCAGCGGCTACACCTTC; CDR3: CASKQGAEISSGYTF
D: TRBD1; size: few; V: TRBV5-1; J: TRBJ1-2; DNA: TGCGCCAGCAGCGGAAGGGGACAGGGAATTGATGGCTACACCTTC; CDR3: CASSGRGQGIDGYTF
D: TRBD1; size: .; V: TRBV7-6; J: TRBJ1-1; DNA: TGTGCCAGCAGCTTGGGTGCAGGGGGGAGCACTGAAGCTTTCTTT; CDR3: CASSLGAGGSTEAFF
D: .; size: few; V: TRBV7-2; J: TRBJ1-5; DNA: TGTGCCAGCAGCTTTTATAGCAATCAGCCCCAGCATTTT; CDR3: CASSFYSNQPQHF
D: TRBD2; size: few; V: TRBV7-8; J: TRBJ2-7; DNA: TGTGCCAGCAGCTTAGACGGGGGGGGCCGGGGTGTGGACGAGCAGTACTTC; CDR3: CASSLDGGGRGVDEQYF
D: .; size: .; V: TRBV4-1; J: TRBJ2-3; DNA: TGCGCCAGCAGCCAAATTGGGGGCACAGATACGCAGTATTTT; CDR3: CASSQIGGTDTQYF
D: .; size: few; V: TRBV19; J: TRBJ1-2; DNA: TGTGCCAGTAGTTTGGGCAGGGGCTATGGCTACACCTTC; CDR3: CASSLGRGYGYTF
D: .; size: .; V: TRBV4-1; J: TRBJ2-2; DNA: TGCGCCAGCAGCCAACCCCTCAAGCCGGGACCGATGAACACCGGGGAGCTGTTTTTT; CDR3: CASSQPLKPGPMNTGELFF
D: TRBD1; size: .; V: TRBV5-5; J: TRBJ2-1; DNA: TGTGCCAGCAGCGGGGGACAGGGGAAAGATGAGCAGTTCTTC; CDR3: CASSGGQGKDEQFF
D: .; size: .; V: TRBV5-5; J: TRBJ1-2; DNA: TGTGCCAGCAGCTTTGTATTTCAGGGAGGACAAGCTAACTATGGCTACACCTTC; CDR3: CASSFVFQGGQANYGYTF
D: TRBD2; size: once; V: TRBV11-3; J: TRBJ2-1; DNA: TGTGCCAGCAGCCCGCCGGGACTAGCGGGAGGGAGTATCTTC; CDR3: CASSPPGLAGGSIF